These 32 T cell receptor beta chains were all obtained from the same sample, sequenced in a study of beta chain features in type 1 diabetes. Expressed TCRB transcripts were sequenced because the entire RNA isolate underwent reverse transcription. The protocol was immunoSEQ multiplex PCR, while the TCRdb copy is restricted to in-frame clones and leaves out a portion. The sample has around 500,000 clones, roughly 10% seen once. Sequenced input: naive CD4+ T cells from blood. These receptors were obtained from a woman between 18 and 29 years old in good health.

This CDR3 reads CASSPFGPNTEAFF. The CDR3 DNA sequence: TGTGCCAGCAGCCCCTTCGGGCCGAACACTGAAGCTTTCTTT. The chain uses TRBV28 and TRBJ1-1; D call uncertain. Germline V CDR1 and CDR2: MDHEN, SYDVKM. Trimming removed 6 bases at V and 1 base at J, with 12 bases between. The CDR3 contains 14 residues. The variable domain in full, completed from reference TRBV28 and TRBJ1-1, reads DVKVTQSSRYLVKRTGEKVFLECVQDMDHENMFWYRQDPGLGLRLIYFSYDVKMKEKGDIPEGYSVSREKKERFSLILESASTNQTSMYLCASSPFGPNTEAFFGQGTRLTVV.

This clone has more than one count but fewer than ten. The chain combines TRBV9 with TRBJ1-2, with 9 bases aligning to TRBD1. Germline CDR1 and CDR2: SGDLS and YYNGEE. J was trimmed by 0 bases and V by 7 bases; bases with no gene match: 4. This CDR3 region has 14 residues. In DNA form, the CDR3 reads TGTGCCAGCTCTAGACAGGGGGCTAACTATGGCTACACCTTC. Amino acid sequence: CASSRQGANYGYTF. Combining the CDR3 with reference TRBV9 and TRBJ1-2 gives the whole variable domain DSGVTQTPKHLITATGQRVTLRCSPRSGDLSVYWYQQSLDQGLQFLIQYYNGEERAKGNILERFSAQQFPDLHSELNLSSLELGDSALYFCASSRQGANYGYTFGSGTRLTVV.

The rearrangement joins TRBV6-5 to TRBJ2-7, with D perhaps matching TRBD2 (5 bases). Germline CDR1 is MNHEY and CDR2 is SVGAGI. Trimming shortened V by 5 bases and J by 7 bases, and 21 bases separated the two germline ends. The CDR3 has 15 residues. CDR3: CASSLRGGGSGEQYF. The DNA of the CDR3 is TGTGCCAGCAGTCTGCGAGGAGGTGGCTCTGGGGAGCAGTACTTC.

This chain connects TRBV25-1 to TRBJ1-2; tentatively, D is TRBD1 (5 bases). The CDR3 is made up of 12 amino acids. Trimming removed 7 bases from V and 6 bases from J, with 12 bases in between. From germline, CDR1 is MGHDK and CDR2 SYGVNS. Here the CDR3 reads CASTFGANGYTF. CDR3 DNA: TGTGCCAGCACGTTTGGGGCGAATGGCTACACCTTC.

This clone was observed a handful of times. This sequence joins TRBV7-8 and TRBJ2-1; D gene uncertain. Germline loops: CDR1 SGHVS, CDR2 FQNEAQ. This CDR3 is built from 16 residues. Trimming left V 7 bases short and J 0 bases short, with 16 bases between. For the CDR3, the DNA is TGTGCCAGCAACGACGTGGATGATAGCTCCTACAATGAGCAGTTCTTC. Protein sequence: CASNDVDDSSYNEQFF.

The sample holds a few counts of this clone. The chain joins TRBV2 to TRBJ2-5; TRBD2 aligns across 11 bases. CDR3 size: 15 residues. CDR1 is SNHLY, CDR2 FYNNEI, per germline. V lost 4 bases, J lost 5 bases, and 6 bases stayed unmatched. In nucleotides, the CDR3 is TGTGCCAGCAGTGGTAGCGGGGGGGCCTTTGAGACCCAGTACTTC. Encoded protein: CASSGSGGAFETQYF. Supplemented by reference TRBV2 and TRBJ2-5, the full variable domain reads EPEVTQTPSHQVTQMGQEVILRCVPISNHLYFYWYRQILGQKVEFLVSFYNNEISEKSEIFDDQFSVERPDGSNFTLKIRSTKLEDSAMYFCASSGSGGAFETQYFGPGTRLLVL.

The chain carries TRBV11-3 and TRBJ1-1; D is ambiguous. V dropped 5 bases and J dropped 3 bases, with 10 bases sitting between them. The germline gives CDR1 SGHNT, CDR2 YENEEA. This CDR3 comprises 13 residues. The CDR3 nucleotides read TGTGCCAGCAGCCCATACCTGGACACTGAAGCTTTCTTT. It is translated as CASSPYLDTEAFF.

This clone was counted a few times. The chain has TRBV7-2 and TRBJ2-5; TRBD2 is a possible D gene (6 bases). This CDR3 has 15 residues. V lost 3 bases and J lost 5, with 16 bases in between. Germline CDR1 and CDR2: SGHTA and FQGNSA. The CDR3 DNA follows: TGTGCCAGCAGCTTCCGCGGGGCCCGGGAGGAGACCCAGTACTTC. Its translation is CASSFRGAREETQYF.

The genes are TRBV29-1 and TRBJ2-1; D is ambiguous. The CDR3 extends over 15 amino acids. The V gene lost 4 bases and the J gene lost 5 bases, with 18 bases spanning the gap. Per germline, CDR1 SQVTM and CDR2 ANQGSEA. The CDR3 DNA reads TGCAGCGTTGGGTTCCGGCAGCGAGTTAACAATGAGCAGTTCTTC. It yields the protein CSVGFRQRVNNEQFF.

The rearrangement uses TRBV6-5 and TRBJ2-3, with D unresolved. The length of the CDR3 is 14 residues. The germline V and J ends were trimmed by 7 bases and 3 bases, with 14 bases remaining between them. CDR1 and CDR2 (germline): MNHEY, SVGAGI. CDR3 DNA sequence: TGTGCCAGCACCGCCTCGACTGGGACAGATACGCAGTATTTT. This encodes CASTASTGTDTQYF.

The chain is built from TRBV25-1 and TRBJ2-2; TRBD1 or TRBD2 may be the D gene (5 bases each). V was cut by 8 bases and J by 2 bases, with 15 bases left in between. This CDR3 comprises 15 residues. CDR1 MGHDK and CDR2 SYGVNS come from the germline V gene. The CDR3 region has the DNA TGTGCCAGCCAATTTTGGGGGTCTAACACCGGGGAGCTGTTTTTT. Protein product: CASQFWGSNTGELFF.

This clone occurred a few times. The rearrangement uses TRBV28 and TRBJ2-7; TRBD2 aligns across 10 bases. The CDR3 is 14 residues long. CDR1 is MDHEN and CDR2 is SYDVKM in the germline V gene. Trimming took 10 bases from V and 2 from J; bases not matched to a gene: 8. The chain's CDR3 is CATGGLAATYEQYV. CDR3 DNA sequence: TGTGCCACAGGCGGACTAGCGGCCACCTACGAGCAGTACGTC.

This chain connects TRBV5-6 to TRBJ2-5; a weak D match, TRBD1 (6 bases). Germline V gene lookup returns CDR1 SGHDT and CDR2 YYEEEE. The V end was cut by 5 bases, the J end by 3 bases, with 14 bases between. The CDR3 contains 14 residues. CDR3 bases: TGTGCCAGCAGTCGAGGGTACAGGGAAGAGACCCAGTACTTC. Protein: CASSRGYREETQYF.

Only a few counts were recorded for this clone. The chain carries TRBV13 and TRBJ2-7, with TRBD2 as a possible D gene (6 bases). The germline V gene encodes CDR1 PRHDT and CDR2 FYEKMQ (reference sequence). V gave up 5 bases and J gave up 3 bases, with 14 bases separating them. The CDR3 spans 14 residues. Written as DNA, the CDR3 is TGTGCCAGCAGCGTGACGGGGGATAGCTACGAGCAGTACTTC. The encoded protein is CASSVTGDSYEQYF.

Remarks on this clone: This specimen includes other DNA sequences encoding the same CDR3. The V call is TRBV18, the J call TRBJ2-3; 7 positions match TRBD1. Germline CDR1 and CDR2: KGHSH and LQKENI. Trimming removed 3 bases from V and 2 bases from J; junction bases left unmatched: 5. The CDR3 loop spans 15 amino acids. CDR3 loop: CASSPNRGLTDTQYF. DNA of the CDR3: TGTGCCAGCTCACCGAACAGGGGCCTCACAGATACGCAGTATTTT.

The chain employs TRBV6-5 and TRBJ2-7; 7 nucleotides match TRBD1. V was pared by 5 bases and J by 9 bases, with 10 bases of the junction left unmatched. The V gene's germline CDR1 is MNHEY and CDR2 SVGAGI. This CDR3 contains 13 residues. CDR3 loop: CASSGTVSIGQYF. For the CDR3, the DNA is TGTGCCAGCAGTGGGACAGTTTCCATAGGGCAGTACTTC.

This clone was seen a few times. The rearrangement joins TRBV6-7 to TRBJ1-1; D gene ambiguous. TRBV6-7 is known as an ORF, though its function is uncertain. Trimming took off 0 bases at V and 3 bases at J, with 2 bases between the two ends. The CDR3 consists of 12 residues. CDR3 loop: CASSYSDTEAFF. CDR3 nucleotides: TGTGCCAGCAGTTACTCTGACACTGAAGCTTTCTTT.

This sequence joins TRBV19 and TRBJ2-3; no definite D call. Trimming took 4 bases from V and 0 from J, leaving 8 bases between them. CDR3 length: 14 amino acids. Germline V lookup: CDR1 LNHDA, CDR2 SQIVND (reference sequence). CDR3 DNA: TGTGCCAGTAGTAAGACAATGAGCACAGATACGCAGTATTTT. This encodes CASSKTMSTDTQYF.

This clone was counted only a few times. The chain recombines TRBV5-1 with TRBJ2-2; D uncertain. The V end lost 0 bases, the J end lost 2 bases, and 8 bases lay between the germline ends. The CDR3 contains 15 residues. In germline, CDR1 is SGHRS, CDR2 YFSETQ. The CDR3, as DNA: TGCGCCAGCAGCTTGGGCCTAGTAAACACCGGGGAGCTGTTTTTT. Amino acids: CASSLGLVNTGELFF.

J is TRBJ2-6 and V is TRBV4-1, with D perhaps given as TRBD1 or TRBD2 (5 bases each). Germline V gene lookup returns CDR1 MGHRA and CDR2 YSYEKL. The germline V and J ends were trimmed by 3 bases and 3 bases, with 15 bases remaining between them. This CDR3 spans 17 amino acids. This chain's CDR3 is CASSQPPGTFGANVLTF. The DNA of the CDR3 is TGCGCCAGCAGCCAGCCACCAGGGACGTTTGGGGCCAACGTCCTGACTTTC.

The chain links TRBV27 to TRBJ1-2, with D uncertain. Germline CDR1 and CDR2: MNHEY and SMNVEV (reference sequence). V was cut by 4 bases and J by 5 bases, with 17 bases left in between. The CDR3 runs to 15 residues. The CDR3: CASSSLSPTPYGYTF. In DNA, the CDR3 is TGTGCCAGCAGTTCCTTATCGCCTACCCCGTATGGCTACACCTTC.

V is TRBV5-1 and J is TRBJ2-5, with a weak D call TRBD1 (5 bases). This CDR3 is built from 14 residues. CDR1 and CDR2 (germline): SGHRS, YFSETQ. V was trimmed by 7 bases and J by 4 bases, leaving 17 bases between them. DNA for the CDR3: TGCGCCAGCGCTTCGCAGGGTTCCGGAGAGACCCAGTACTTC. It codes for CASASQGSGETQYF.

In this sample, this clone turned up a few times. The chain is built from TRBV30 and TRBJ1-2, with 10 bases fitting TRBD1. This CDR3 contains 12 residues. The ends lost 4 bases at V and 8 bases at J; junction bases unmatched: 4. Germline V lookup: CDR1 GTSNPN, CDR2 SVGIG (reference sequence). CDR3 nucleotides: TGTGCCTGGACCAGGGACAGGGGAGGCTACACCTTC. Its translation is CAWTRDRGGYTF.

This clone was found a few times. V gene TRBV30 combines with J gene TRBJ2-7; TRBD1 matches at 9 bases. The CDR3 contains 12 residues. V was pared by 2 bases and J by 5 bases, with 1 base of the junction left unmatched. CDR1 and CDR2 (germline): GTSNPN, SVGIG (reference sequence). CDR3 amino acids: CAWSWDRDEQYF. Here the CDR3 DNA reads TGTGCCTGGAGTTGGGACAGGGACGAGCAGTACTTC.

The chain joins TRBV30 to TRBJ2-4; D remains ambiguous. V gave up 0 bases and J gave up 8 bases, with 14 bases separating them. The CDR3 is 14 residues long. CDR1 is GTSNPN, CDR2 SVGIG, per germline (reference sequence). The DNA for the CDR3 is TGTGCCTGGAGTGTACCCCAGGCGGCGCACATTCAGTACTTC. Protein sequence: CAWSVPQAAHIQYF. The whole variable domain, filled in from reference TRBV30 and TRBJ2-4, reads SQTIHQWPATLVQPVGSPLSLECTVEGTSNPNLYWYRQAAGRGLQLLFYSVGIGQISSEVPQNLSASRPQDRQFILSSKKLLLSDSGFYLCAWSVPQAAHIQYFGAGTRLSVL.

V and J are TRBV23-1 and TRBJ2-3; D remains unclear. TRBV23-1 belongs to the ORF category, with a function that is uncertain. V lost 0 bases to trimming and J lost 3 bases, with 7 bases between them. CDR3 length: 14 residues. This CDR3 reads CASSQSQATDTQYF. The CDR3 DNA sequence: TGCGCCAGCAGTCAATCGCAGGCTACAGATACGCAGTATTTT.

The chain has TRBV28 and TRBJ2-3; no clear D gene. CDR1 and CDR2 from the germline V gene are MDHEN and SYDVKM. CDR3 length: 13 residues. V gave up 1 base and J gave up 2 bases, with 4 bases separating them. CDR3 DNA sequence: TGTGCCAGCAGTTTATTCCTCACAGATACGCAGTATTTT. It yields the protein CASSLFLTDTQYF.

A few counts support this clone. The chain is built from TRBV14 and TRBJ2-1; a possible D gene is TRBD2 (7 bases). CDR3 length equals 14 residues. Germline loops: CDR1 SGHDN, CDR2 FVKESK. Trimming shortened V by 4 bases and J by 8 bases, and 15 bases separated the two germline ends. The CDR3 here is CASSRGGPTDEQFF. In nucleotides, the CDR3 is TGTGCCAGCAGCCGGGGGGGGCCCACGGATGAGCAGTTCTTC. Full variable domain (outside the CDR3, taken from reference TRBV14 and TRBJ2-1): EAGVTQFPSHSVIEKGQTVTLRCDPISGHDNLYWYRRVMGKEIKFLLHFVKESKQDESGMPNNRFLAERTGGTYSTLKVQPAELEDSGVYFCASSRGGPTDEQFFGPGTRLTVL.

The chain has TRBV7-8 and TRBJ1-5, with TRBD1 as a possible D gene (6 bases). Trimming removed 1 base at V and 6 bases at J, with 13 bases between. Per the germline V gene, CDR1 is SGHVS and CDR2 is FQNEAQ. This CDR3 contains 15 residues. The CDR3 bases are TGTGCCAGCAGCTTAGGGCAGGGGAAGGGTCAGCCCCAGCATTTT. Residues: CASSLGQGKGQPQHF.

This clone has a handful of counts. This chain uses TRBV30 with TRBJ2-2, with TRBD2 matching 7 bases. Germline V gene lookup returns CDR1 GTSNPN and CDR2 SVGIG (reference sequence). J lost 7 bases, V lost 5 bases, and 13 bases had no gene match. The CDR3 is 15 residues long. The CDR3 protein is CAWATGLVFYGELFF. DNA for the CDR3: TGTGCCTGGGCGACCGGACTAGTCTTTTACGGGGAGCTGTTTTTT.

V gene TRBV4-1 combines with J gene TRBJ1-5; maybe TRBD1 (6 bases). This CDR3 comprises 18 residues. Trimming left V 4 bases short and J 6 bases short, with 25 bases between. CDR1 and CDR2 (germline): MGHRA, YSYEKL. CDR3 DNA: TGCGCCAGCAGCCCTAACCATTGGGGGCTTGTAGGGAGTCAGCCCCAGCATTTT. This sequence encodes CASSPNHWGLVGSQPQHF.

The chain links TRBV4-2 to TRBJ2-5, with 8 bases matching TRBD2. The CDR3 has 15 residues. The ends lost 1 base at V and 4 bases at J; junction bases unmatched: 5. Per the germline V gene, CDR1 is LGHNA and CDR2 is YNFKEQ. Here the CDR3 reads CASSQAGSGIETQYF. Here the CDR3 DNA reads TGTGCCAGCAGCCAAGCGGGTAGCGGGATAGAGACCCAGTACTTC.